This record concerns one TCR beta chain sequence. This sample stems from a study of human T cells and chemical hapten exposure. The overall study: Patch tests put 0.01% DPC on the upper back, and the results were checked at 6 days.

Time point specified: pre-sensitization, week 0. The treatment is: therapeutic diphenylcyclopropenone sensitization with weekly scalp DPC. Blood sampling preceded each patch test application. The V and J ends lost 2 bases and 9 bases, in that order; junction bases with no gene match: 16. The CDR3 contains 18 residues. Methods used by the authors: Samples ranged from 23,224 to 690,600 TCRs, with a median of around 100,000. One entry per CDR3 protein, called by TCRdb with MiXCR from the RACE reads. The authors' filters were not applied to this entry. The sample records fewer than 300,000 distinct CDR3 sequences, about 9.4% being singletons.

Sequenced material: whole blood, taken in connection with sensitization to the hapten diphenylcyclopropenone (DPC). This sequence originates from a woman between 35 and 50 years old with alopecia areata. Some clones in this sample may be carry-over from other donors' samples. The chain carries TRBV12-3 or TRBV12-4 and TRBJ2-1; 10 bases fit TRBD2. The CDR3 nucleotides read TGTGCCAGCAGTTTATCAGTCCAACCAGCGGGAGGGCCCGGTGAGCAGTTCTTC. This translates into CASSLSVQPAGGPGEQFF.